Listed below are T cell receptor beta chains from one sample, sequenced in a study of cytomegalovirus exposure and HLA in healthy donors. Sequencing was performed with immunoSEQ multiplex PCR; in TCRdb, only in-frame clones are kept and a portion is missing. The sample lists 150,000 to 200,000 clones, 75% to 90% occurring once. Sequenced: PBMCs. Receptors were obtained from a man aged 18 to 29 in good health and CMV-seropositive. Both conserved end residues are part of each CDR3. Each record gives: CDR3 protein, CDR3 DNA, D gene, V gene, clone size, J gene. D genes are given only for firm matches. Clone size is shown for a subset of rows, as once, few, many or a class of expanded clone.

CDR3: CASSPPRARDEQFF
DNA: TGTGCCAGCAGCCCCCCGAGGGCGCGGGATGAGCAGTTCTTC
D: -
V: TRBV9
size: -
J: TRBJ2-1

CDR3: CASSIRSAGTGELFF
DNA: TGTGCCAGTAGTATAAGGTCCGCGGGAACCGGGGAGCTGTTTTTT
D: -
V: TRBV19
size: -
J: TRBJ2-2

CDR3: CASSYSIAGASYEQYF
DNA: TGTGCCAGCAGTTACTCGATAGCGGGAGCCTCCTACGAGCAGTACTTC
D: TRBD2
V: TRBV28
size: -
J: TRBJ2-7

CDR3: CASSYSGAVGEQFF
DNA: TGTGCCAGCAGTTACTCCGGAGCGGTGGGCGAGCAGTTCTTC
D: -
V: TRBV6-5
size: -
J: TRBJ2-1

CDR3: CASSQDSGSGSGYEQYF
DNA: TGCGCCAGCAGCCAAGATTCTGGTAGCGGGAGTGGTTACGAGCAGTACTTC
D: TRBD2
V: TRBV4-3
size: -
J: TRBJ2-7

CDR3: CASSKTGGNEQFF
DNA: TGTGCCAGCAGTAAAACGGGGGGCAATGAGCAGTTCTTC
D: TRBD2
V: TRBV9
size: -
J: TRBJ2-1

CDR3: CATWDRVNTEAFF
DNA: TGTGCCACATGGGACAGGGTGAACACTGAAGCTTTCTTT
D: TRBD1
V: TRBV27
size: -
J: TRBJ1-1

CDR3: CASSAGLARSDTQYF
DNA: TGTGCCAGCAGCGCGGGACTAGCTCGAAGTGATACGCAGTATTTT
D: TRBD2
V: TRBV5-6
size: -
J: TRBJ2-3

CDR3: CASSSDWGRDTQYF
DNA: TGTGCCAGCAGCTCCGACTGGGGGCGCGATACGCAGTATTTT
D: -
V: TRBV9
size: -
J: TRBJ2-3

CDR3: CASSLGPLAGADTQYF
DNA: TGTGCCAGCAGTTTAGGCCCCCTAGCGGGAGCAGATACGCAGTATTTT
D: TRBD2
V: TRBV27
size: -
J: TRBJ2-3

CDR3: CAWSQTRGRGNIQYF
DNA: TGTGCCTGGAGCCAAACCAGGGGGCGCGGAAACATTCAGTACTTC
D: TRBD1
V: TRBV30
size: -
J: TRBJ2-4

CDR3: CASSPGLAASTDTQYF
DNA: TGTGCCAGCAGCCCGGGACTAGCGGCCAGCACAGATACGCAGTATTTT
D: TRBD2
V: TRBV7-9
size: -
J: TRBJ2-3

CDR3: CATRPGQGAFDYGYTF
DNA: TGTGCCACCAGACCGGGACAGGGGGCTTTTGACTATGGCTACACCTTC
D: TRBD1
V: TRBV27
size: -
J: TRBJ1-2

CDR3: CASAGVRVSGYTF
DNA: TGTGCCAGTGCCGGGGTAAGGGTCTCTGGCTACACCTTC
D: -
V: TRBV19
size: -
J: TRBJ1-2

CDR3: CASSEEAGEIYGYTF
DNA: TGTGCCAGCAGTGAGGAAGCGGGGGAGATCTATGGCTACACCTTC
D: -
V: TRBV6-4
size: -
J: TRBJ1-2

CDR3: CASSRTGTGGYNEQFF
DNA: TGTGCCAGCAGCCGGACCGGGACAGGGGGATACAATGAGCAGTTCTTC
D: TRBD1
V: TRBV11-1
size: -
J: TRBJ2-1

CDR3: CASSIGQGFTGELFF
DNA: TGTGCCAGTAGTATCGGACAGGGTTTTACCGGGGAGCTGTTTTTT
D: TRBD1
V: TRBV19
size: -
J: TRBJ2-2

CDR3: CASSLGGGPADTQYF
DNA: TGTGCCAGCAGTTTGGGGGGAGGGCCGGCAGATACGCAGTATTTT
D: TRBD2
V: TRBV27
size: once
J: TRBJ2-3

CDR3: CASSRLSGADEQFF
DNA: TGTGCCAGCAGCCGTTTGTCAGGGGCGGATGAGCAGTTCTTC
D: -
V: TRBV9
size: -
J: TRBJ2-1

CDR3: CATSSPGQINQPQHF
DNA: TGTGCCACCAGCAGTCCGGGACAGATCAATCAGCCCCAGCATTTT
D: TRBD1
V: TRBV15
size: -
J: TRBJ1-5